This T cell receptor (beta chain) was recorded in a study of blood T cell repertoires in COVID-19. Clones were sequenced by immunoSEQ multiplex PCR, and TCRdb holds only the in-frame ones, with some missing. The sample has roughly 250,000 clones; about 89% are singletons. Trimming took 5 bases from V and 8 from J, leaving 15 bases between them. Germline V lookup: CDR1 SNHLY, CDR2 FYNNEI. This CDR3 region has 13 residues. The chain recombines TRBV2 with TRBJ1-2, with a tentative D call TRBD1 (6 bases). What was sequenced was PBMCs or T cells enriched from blood (not recorded which). The receptor was isolated from a woman aged 18-29 years who had recovered from COVID-19. CDR3 in amino acids: CASSSQMTGGYTF. The CDR3, as DNA: TGTGCCAGCAGTAGCCAGATGACAGGCGGCTACACCTTC.